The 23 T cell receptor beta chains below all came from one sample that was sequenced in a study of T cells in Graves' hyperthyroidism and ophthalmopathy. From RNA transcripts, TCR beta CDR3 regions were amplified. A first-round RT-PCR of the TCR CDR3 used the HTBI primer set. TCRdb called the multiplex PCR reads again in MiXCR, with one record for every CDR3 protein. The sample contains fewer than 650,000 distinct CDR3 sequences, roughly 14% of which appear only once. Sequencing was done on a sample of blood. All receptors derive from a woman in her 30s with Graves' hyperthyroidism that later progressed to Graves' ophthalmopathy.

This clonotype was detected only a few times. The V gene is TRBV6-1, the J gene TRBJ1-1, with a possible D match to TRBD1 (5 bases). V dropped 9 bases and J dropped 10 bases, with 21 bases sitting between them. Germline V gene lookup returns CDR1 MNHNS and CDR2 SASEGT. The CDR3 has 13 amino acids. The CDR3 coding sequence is TGTGCCAGTCCGGAGCTTTCAGGGCCGGTAGCTTTCTTT. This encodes CASPELSGPVAFF.

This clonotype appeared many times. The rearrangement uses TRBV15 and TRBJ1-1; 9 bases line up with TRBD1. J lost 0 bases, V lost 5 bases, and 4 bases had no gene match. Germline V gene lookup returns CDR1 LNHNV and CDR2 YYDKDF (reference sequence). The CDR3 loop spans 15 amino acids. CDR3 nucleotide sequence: TGTGCCACCAGCCCCCGGGACAGGGTGAACACTGAAGCTTTCTTT. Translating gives CATSPRDRVNTEAFF.

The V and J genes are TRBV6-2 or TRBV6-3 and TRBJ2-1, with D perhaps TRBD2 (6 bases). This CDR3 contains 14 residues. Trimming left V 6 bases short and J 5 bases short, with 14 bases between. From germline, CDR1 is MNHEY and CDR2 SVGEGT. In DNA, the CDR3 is TGTGCCAGCAGCCCACTAGCAGATAACAATGAGCAGTTCTTC. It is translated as CASSPLADNNEQFF.

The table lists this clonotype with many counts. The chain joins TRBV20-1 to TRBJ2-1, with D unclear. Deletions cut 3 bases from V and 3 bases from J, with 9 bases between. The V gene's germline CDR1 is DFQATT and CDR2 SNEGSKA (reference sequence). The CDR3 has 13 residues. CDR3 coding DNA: TGCAGTGCTAGGCTCCCCAACTACAATGAGCAGTTCTTC. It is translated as CSARLPNYNEQFF.

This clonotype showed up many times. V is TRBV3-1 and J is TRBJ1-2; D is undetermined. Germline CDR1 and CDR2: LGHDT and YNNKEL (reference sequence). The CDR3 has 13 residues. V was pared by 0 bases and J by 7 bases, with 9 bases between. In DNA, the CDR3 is TGTGCCAGCAGCCAAGATTGGGATTCTGGCTACACCTTC. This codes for CASSQDWDSGYTF.

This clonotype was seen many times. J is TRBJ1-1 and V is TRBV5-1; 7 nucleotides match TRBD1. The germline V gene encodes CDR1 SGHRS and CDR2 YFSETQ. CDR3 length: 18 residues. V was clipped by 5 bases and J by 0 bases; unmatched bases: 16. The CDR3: CASRNQGVTGWVNTEAFF. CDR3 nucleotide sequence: TGCGCCAGCAGGAACCAAGGTGTGACAGGGTGGGTGAACACTGAAGCTTTCTTT.

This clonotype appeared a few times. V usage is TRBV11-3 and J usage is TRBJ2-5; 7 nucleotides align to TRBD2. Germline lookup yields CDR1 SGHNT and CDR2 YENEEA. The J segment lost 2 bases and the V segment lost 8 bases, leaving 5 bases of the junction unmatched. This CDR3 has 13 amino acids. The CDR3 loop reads CASGGLVQETQYF. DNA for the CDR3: TGTGCCAGCGGCGGACTAGTACAAGAGACCCAGTACTTC.

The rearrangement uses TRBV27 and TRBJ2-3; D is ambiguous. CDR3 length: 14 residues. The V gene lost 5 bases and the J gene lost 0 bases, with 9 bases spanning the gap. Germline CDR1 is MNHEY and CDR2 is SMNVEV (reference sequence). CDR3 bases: TGTGCCAGCAGTGGTGCACGGAGCACAGATACGCAGTATTTT. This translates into CASSGARSTDTQYF.

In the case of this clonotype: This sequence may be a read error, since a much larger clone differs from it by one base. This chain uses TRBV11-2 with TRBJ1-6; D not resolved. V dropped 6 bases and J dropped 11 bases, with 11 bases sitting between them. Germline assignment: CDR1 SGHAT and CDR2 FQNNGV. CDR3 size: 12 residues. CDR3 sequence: CASSSLNPPLHF. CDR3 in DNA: TGTGCCAGCAGTTCCTTGAATCCACCCCTCCACTTT.

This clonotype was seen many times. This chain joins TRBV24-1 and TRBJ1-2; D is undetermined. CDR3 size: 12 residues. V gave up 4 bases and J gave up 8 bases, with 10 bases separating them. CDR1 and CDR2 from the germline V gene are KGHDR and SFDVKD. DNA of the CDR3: TGTGCCACCAGTGACCCCTACGGGGGCTACACCTTC. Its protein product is CATSDPYGGYTF.

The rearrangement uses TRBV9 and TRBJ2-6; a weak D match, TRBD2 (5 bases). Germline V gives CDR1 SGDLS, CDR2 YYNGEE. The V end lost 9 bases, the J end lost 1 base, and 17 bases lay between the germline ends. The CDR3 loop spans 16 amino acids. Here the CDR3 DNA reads TGTGCCACCACCCTAAGAGGGCGATCTGGGGCCAACGTCCTGACTTTC. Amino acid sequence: CATTLRGRSGANVLTF.

This CDR3 is CASSYGGSVRSRYF. DNA of the CDR3: TGTGCCAGCAGCTATGGGGGGTCGGTGCGCTCGCGGTATTTT. The chain uses TRBV7-9 and TRBJ2-3; D is possibly TRBD2 (6 bases). Per the germline V gene, CDR1 is SEHNR and CDR2 is FQNEAQ (reference sequence). V was clipped by 4 bases and J by 14 bases, with 22 bases between them. The CDR3 spans 14 residues.

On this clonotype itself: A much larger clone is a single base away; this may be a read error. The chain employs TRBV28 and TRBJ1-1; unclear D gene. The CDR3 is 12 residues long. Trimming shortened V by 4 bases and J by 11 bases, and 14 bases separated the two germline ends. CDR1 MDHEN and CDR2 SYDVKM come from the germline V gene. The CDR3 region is CASSSVNMGAFF. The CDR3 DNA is TGTGCCAGCAGTTCGGTAAATATGGGCGCTTTCTTT.

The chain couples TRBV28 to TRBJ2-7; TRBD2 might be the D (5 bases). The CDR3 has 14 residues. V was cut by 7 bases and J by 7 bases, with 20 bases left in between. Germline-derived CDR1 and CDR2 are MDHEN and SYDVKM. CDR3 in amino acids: CASTVTGSLEEQYF. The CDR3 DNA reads TGTGCCAGCACCGTTACGGGGTCCCTCGAAGAGCAGTACTTC.

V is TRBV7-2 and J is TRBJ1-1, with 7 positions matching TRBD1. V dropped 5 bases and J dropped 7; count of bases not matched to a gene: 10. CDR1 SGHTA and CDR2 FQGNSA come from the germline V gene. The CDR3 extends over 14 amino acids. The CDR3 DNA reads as TGTGCCAGCAGCCCCAGACAGGGAGGGGTTGAAGCTTTCTTT. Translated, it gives CASSPRQGGVEAFF.

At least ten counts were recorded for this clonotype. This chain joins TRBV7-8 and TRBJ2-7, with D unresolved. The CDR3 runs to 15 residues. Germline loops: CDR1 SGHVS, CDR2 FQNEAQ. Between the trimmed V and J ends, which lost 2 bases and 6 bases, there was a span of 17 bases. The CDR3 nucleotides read TGTGCCAGCAGCTTACACCGGAGCCCCCCCCCCGAGCAGTACTTC. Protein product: CASSLHRSPPPEQYF.

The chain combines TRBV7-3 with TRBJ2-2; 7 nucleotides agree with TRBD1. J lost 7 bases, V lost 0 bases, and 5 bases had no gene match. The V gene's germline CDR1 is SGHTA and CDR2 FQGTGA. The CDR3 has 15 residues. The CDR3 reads CASSLTGTAIGELFF. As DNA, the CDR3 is TGTGCCAGCAGCTTAACCGGGACAGCAATCGGGGAGCTGTTTTTT.

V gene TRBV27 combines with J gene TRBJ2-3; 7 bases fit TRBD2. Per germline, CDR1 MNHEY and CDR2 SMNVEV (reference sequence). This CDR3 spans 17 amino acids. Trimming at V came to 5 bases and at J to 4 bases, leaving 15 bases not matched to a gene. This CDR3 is CASSGRLLAPGADTQYF. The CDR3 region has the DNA TGTGCCAGCAGTGGACGACTACTAGCGCCGGGGGCAGATACGCAGTATTTT.

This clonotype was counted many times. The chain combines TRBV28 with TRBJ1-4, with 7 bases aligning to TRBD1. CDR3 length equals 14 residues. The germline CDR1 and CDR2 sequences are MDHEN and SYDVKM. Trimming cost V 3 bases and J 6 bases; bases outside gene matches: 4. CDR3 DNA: TGTGCCAGCAGTTTGCAGGGGGGCTATGAAAAACTGTTTTTT. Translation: CASSLQGGYEKLFF.

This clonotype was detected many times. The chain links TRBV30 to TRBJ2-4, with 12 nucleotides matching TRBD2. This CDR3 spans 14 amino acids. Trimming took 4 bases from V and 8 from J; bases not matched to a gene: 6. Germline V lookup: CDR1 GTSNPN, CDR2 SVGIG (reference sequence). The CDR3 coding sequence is TGTGCCTGGACTAGCGGGAGGGCCGCGGACATTCAGTACTTC. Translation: CAWTSGRAADIQYF.

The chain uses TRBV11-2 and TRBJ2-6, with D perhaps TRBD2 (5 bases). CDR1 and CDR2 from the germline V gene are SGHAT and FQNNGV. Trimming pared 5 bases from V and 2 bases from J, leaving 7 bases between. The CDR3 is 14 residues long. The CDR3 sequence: CASSEGTGANVLTF. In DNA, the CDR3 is TGTGCCAGCAGCGAGGGAACTGGGGCCAACGTCCTGACTTTC.

This chain's CDR3 is CATSREAGNSPLHF. Written as DNA, the CDR3 is TGTGCCACCAGCAGAGAAGCGGGGAATTCACCCCTCCACTTT. The chain has TRBV15 and TRBJ1-6; D gene uncertain. The germline V gene has CDR1 LNHNV and CDR2 YYDKDF (reference sequence). The CDR3 consists of 14 residues. Trimming removed 0 bases at V and 7 bases at J, with 7 bases between.

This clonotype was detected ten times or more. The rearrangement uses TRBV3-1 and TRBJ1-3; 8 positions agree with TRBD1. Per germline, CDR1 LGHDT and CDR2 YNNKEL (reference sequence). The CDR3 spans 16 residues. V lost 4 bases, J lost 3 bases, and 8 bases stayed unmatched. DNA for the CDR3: TGTGCCAGCAGCCTCAACTCGGACAGGGATGGAAACACCATATATTTT. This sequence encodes CASSLNSDRDGNTIYF.